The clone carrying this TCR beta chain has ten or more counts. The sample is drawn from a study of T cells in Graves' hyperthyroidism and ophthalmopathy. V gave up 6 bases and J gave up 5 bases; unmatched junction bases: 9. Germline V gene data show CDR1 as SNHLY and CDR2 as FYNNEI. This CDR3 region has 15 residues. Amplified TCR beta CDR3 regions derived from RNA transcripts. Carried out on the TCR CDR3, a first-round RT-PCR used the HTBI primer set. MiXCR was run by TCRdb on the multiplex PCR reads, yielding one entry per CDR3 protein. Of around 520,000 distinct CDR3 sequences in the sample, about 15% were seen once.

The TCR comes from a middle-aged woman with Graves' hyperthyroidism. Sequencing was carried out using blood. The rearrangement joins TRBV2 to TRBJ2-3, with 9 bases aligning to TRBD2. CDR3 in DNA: TGTGCCAGCAGGAGGACTAGCGCGGGAAGAGATACGCAGTATTTT. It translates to CASRRTSAGRDTQYF. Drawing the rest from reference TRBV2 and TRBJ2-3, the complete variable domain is EPEVTQTPSHQVTQMGQEVILRCVPISNHLYFYWYRQILGQKVEFLVSFYNNEISEKSEIFDDQFSVERPDGSNFTLKIRSTKLEDSAMYFCASRRTSAGRDTQYFGPGTRLTVL.